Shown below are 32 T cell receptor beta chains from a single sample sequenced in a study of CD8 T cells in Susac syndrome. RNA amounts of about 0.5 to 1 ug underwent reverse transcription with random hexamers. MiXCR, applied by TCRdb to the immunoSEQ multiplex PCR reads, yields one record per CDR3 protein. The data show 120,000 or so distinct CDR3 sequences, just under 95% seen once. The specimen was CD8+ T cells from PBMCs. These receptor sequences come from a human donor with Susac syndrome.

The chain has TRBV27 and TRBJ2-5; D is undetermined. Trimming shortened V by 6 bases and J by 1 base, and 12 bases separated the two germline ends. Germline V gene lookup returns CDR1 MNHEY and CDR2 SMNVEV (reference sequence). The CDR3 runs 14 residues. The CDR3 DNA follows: TGTGCCAGCAGCTCCCTCGCATCCCAAGAGACCCAGTACTTC. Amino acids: CASSSLASQETQYF.

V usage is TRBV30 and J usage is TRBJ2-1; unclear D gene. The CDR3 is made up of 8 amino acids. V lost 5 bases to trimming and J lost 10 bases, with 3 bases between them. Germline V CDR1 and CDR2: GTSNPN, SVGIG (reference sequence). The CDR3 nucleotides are TGTGCCTGGGGGGAGCAGTTCTTC. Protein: CAWGEQFF.

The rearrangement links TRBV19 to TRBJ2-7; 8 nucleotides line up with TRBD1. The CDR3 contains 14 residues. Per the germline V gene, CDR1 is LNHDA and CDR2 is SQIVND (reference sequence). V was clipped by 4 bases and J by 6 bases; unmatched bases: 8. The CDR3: CASSKAGGLVEQYF. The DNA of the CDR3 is TGTGCCAGTAGTAAGGCAGGGGGCCTTGTCGAGCAGTACTTC.

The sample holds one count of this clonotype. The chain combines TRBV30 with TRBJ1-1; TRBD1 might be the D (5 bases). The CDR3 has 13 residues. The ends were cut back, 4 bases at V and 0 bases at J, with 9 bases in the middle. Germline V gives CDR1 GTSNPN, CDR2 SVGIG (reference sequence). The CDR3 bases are TGTGCCTGGACCCAGGGCCTGAACACTGAAGCTTTCTTT. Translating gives CAWTQGLNTEAFF.

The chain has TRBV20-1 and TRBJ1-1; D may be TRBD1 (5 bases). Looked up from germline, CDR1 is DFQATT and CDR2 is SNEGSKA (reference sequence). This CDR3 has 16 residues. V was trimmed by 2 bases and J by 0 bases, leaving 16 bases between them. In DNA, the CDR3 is TGCAGTGCTAGACCCACAGGAAAATTCATGAACACTGAAGCTTTCTTT. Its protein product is CSARPTGKFMNTEAFF.

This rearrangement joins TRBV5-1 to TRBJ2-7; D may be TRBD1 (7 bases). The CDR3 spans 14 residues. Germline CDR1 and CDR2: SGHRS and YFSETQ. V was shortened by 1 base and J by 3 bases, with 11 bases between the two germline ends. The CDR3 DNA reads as TGCGCCAGCAGCTTGACAGGGGAGGACTACGAGCAGTACTTC. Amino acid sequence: CASSLTGEDYEQYF.

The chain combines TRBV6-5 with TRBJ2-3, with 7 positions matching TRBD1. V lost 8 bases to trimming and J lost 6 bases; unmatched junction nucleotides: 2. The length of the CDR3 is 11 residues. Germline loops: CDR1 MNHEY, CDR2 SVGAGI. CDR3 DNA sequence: TGTGCCAGCCTCAGGGGGGATACGCAGTATTTT. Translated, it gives CASLRGDTQYF.

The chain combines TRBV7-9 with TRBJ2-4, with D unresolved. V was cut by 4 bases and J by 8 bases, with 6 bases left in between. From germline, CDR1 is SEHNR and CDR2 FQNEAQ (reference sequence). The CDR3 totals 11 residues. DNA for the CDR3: TGTGCCAGCAGCTCCACCGACATTCAGTACTTC. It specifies CASSSTDIQYF.

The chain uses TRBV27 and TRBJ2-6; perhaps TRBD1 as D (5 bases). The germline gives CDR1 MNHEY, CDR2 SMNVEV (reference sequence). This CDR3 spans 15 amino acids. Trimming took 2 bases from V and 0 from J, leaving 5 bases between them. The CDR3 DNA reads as TGTGCCAGCAGTTTAGGGGCCTCTGGGGCCAACGTCCTGACTTTC. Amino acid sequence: CASSLGASGANVLTF. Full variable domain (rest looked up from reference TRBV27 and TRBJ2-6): EAQVTQNPRYLITVTGKKLTVTCSQNMNHEYMSWYRQDPGLGLRQIYYSMNVEVTDKGDVPEGYKVSRKEKRNFPLILESPSPNQTSLYFCASSLGASGANVLTFGAGSRLTVL.

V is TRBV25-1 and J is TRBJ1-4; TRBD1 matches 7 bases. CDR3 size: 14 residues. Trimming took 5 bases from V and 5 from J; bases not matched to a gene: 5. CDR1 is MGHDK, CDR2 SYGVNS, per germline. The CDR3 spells CASSKTGPNEKLFF. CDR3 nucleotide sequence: TGTGCCAGCAGTAAGACAGGGCCCAATGAAAAACTGTTTTTT.

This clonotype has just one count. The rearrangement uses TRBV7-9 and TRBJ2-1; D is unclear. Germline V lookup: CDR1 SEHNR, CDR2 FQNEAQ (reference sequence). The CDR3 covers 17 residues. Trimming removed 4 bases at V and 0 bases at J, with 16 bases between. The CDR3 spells CASSSHVGYHSYNEQFF. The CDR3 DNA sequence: TGTGCCAGCAGCTCGCACGTAGGCTACCACTCCTACAATGAGCAGTTCTTC. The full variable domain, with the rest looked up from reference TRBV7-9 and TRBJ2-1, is DTGVSQNPRHKITKRGQNVTFRCDPISEHNRLYWYRQTLGQGPEFLTYFQNEAQLEKSRLLSDRFSAERPKGSFSTLEIQRTEQGDSAMYLCASSSHVGYHSYNEQFFGPGTRLTVL.

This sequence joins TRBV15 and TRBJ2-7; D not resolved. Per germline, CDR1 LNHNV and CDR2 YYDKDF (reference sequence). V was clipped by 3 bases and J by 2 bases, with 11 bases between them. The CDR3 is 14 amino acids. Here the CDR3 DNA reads TGTGCCACCAGCAGTGTACACAGAACCTACGAGCAGTACTTC. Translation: CATSSVHRTYEQYF.

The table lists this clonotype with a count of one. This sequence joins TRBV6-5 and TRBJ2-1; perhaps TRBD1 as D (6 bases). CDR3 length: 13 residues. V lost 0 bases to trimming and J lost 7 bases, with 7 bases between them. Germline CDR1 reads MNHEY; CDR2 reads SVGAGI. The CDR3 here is CASSYSQGNEQFF. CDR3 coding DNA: TGTGCCAGCAGTTACTCCCAGGGGAATGAGCAGTTCTTC.

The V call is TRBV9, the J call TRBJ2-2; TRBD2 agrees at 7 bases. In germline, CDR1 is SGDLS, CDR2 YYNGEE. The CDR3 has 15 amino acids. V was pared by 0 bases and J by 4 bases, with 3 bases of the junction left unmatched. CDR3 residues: CASSVAGGVTGELFF. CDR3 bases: TGTGCCAGCAGCGTAGCTGGGGGGGTCACCGGGGAGCTGTTTTTT.

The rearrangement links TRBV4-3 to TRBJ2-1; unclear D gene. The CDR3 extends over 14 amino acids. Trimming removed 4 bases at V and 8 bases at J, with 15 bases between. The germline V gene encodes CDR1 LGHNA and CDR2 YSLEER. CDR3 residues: CASSRGTFVDEQFF. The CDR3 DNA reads TGCGCCAGCAGCCGGGGTACATTTGTCGATGAGCAGTTCTTC.

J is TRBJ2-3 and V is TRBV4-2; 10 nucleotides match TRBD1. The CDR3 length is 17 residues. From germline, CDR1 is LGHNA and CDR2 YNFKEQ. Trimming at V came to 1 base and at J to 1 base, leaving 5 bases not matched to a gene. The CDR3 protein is CASSQGTGGLGTDTQYF. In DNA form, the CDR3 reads TGTGCCAGCAGCCAAGGGACAGGGGGTTTAGGCACAGATACGCAGTATTTT.

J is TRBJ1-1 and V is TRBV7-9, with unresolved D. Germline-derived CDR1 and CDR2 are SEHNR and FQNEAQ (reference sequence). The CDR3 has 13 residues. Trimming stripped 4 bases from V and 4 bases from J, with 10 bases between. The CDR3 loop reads CASSSGSSTEAFF. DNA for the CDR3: TGTGCCAGCAGCTCAGGATCGTCCACTGAAGCTTTCTTT.

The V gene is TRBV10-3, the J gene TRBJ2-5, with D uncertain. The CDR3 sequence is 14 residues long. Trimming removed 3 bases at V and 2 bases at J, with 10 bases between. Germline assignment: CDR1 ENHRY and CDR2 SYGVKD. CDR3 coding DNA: TGTGCCATCAGTGACCAGACACCTCAAGAGACCCAGTACTTC. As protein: CAISDQTPQETQYF.

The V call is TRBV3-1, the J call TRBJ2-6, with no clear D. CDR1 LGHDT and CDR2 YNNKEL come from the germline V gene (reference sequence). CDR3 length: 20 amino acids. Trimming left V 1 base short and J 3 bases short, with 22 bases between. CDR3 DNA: TGTGCCAGCAGCCAAGTCTCGACGAGTCAAAGGATCAATGGGGCCAACGTCCTGACTTTC. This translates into CASSQVSTSQRINGANVLTF.

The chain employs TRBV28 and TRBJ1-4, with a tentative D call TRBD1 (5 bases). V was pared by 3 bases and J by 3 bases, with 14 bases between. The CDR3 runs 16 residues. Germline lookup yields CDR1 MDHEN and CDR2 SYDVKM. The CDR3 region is CASSFSGCDANEKLFF. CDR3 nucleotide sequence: TGTGCCAGCAGTTTTTCAGGGTGCGACGCTAATGAAAAACTGTTTTTT.

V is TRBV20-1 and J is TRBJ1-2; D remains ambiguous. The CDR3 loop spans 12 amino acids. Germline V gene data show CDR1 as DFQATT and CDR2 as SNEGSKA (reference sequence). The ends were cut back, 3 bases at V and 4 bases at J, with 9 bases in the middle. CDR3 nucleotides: TGCAGTGCTAGTACATCCAGCTATGGCTACACCTTC. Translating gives CSASTSSYGYTF.

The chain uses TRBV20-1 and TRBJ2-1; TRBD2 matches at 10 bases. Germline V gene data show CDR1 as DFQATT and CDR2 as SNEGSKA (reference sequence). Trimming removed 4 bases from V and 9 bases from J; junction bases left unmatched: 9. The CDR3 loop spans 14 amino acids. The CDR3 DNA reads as TGCAGTGCTAAGGGCCTAGCGGGAGTTACTGAGCAGTTCTTC. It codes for CSAKGLAGVTEQFF.

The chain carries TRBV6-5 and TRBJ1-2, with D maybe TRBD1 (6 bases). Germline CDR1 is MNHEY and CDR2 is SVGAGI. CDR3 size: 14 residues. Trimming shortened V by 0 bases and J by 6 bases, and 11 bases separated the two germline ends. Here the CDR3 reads CASSYSESGDGYTF. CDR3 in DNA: TGTGCCAGCAGTTACTCGGAGTCAGGGGATGGCTACACCTTC.

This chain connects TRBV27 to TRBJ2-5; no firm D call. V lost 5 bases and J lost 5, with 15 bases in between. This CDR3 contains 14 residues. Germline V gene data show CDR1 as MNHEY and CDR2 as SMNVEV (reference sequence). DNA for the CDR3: TGTGCCAGCAGTCCTACGACACCGCCCGAGACCCAGTACTTC. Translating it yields CASSPTTPPETQYF.

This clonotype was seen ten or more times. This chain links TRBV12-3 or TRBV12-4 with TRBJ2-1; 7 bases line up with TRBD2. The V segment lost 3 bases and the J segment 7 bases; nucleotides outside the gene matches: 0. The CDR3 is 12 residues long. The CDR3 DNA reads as TGTGCCAGCAGTTTGGGGGGGAATGAGCAGTTCTTC. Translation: CASSLGGNEQFF.

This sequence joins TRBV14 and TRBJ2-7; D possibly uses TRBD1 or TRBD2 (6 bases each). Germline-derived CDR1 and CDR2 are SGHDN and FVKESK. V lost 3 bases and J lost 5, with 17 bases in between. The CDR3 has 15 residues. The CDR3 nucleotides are TGTGCCAGCAGCCAGGCAATAGGGGGACTGGACGAGCAGTACTTC. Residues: CASSQAIGGLDEQYF.

The chain's CDR3 is CASSSVYGDTEAFF. The CDR3 nucleotides are TGCGCCAGCAGCTCGGTGTATGGGGACACTGAAGCTTTCTTT. The chain is built from TRBV5-1 and TRBJ1-1; unclear D gene. The CDR3 runs 14 residues. V was pared by 3 bases and J by 3 bases, with 12 bases between. Germline CDR1 and CDR2: SGHRS and YFSETQ.

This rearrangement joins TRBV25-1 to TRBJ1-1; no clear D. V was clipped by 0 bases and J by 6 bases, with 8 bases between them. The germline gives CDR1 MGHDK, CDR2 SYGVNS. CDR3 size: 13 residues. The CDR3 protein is CASSEYGVPEAFF. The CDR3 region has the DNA TGTGCCAGCAGTGAATATGGGGTACCTGAAGCTTTCTTT.

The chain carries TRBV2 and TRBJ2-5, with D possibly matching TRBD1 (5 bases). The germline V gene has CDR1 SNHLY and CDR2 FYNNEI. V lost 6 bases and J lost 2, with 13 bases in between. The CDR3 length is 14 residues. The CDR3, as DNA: TGTGCCAGCAGCGATAAGGACAAGCAAGAGACCCAGTACTTC. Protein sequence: CASSDKDKQETQYF.

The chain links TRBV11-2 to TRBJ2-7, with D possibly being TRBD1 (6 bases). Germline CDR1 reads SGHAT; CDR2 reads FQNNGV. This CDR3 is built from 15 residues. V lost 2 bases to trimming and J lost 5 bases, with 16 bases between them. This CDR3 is CASSLYRDAGDEQYF. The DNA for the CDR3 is TGTGCCAGCAGCTTATACAGGGATGCCGGCGACGAGCAGTACTTC.

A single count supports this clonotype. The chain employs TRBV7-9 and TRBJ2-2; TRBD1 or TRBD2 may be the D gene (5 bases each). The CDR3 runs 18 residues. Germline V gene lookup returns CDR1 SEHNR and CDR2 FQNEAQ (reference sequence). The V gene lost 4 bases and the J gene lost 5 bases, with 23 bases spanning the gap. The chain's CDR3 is CASSSILLGESGTGELFF. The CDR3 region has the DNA TGTGCCAGCAGCTCAATCCTTCTAGGGGAGTCAGGGACCGGGGAGCTGTTTTTT.

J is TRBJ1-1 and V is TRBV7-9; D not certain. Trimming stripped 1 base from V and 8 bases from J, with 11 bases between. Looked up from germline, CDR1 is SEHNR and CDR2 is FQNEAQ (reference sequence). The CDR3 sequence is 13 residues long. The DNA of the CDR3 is TGTGCCAGCAGCTTAGGAGGTACGGGGGAAGCTTTCTTT. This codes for CASSLGGTGEAFF.